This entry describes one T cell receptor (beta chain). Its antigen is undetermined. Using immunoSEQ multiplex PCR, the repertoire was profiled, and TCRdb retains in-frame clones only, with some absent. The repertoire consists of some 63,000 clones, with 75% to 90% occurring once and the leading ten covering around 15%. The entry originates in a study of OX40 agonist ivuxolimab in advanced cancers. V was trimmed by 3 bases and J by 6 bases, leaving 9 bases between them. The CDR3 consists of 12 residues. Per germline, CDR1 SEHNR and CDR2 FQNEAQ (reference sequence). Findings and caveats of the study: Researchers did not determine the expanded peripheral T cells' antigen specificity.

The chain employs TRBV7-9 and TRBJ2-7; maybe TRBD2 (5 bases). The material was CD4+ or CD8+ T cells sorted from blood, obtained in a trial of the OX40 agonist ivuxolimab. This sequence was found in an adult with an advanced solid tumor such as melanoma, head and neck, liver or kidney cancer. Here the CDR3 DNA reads TGTGCCAGCAGCTTCGGGGTTGGCGAGCAGTACTTC. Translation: CASSFGVGEQYF.